This T cell receptor beta chain was documented in a study of post-analysis software for immune sequencing data. At the level of the study: Relapsing-remitting, secondary progressive and progressive-relapsing multiple sclerosis courses were included.

Overall study results and limits: F-measure co-clustering was strong for batch-matched samples. About five TRBV segments, including TRBV5-6, TRBV5-1 and TRBV20-1, were more frequent in patients than controls. Significantly lower normalized Chao1 diversity was seen in multiple sclerosis patients than in controls.

In this sample, this clonotype turned up a few times. Its cognate antigen is unknown. The CDR3 runs to 15 residues. CDR1 and CDR2 from the germline V gene are SNHLY and FYNNEI. J gave up 7 bases and V 6 bases, and 5 bases lay outside the gene matches. Built from TCR beta cDNA, the libraries had unique molecular identifiers in them. There were 1 to 10 million T cells, and roughly 0.5 million cDNA molecules came from them. TCRdb processed the PCR reads anew with MiXCR; each CDR3 protein has one entry. This table holds some 690,000 distinct CDR3 sequences, 30% found once. Sequencing used blood. The source of this sequence is a girl aged 5-17 years with multiple sclerosis. The chain is built from TRBV2 and TRBJ2-1, with 14 positions matching TRBD2. The CDR3, as DNA: TGTGCCAGCAGGGCGACTAGCGGGGGGGCGAATGAGCAGTTCTTC. This encodes CASRATSGGANEQFF.